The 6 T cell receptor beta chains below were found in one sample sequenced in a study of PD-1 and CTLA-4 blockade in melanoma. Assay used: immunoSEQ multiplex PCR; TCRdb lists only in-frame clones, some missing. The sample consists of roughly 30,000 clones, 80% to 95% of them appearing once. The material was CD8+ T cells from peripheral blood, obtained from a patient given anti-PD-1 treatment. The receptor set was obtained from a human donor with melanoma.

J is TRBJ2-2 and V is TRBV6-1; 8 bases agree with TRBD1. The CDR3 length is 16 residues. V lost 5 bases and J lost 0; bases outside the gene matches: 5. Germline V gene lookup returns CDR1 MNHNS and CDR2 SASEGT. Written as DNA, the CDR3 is TGTGCCAGCAGTCAAGACAGGGGATCGAACACCGGGGAGCTGTTTTTT. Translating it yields CASSQDRGSNTGELFF.

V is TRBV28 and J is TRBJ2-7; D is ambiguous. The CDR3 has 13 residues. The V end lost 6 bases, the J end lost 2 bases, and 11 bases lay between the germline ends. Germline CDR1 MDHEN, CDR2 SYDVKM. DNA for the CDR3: TGTGCCAGCAGATTGGACCGACCCTACGAGCAGTACTTC. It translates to CASRLDRPYEQYF. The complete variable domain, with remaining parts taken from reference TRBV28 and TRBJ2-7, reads DVKVTQSSRYLVKRTGEKVFLECVQDMDHENMFWYRQDPGLGLRLIYFSYDVKMKEKGDIPEGYSVSREKKERFSLILESASTNQTSMYLCASRLDRPYEQYFGPGTRLTVT.

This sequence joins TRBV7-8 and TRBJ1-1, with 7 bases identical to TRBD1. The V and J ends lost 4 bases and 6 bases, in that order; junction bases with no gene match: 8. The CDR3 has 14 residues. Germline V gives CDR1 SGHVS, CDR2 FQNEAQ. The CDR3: CASSSHGQVPEAFF. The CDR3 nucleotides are TGTGCCAGCAGCTCCCATGGACAGGTACCTGAAGCTTTCTTT.

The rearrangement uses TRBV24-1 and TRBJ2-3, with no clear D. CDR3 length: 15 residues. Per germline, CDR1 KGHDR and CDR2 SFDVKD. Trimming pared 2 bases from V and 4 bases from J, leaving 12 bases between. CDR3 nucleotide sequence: TGTGCCACCAGTGATTATGAAGGGAAGTCAGATACGCAGTATTTT. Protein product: CATSDYEGKSDTQYF.

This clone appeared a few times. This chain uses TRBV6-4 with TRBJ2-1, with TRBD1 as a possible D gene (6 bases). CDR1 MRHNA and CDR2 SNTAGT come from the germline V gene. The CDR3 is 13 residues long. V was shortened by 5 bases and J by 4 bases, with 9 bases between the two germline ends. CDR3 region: CASSSGQYNEQFF. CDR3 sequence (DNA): TGTGCCAGCAGTTCCGGACAGTACAATGAGCAGTTCTTC.

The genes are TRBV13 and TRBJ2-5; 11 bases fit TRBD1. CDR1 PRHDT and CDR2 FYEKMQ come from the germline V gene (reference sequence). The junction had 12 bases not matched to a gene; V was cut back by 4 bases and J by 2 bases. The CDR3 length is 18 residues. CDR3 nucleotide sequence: TGTGCCAGCAGCTCGCACTCCGGGACAGGGGGAGGGCAAGAGACCCAGTACTTC. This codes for CASSSHSGTGGGQETQYF.